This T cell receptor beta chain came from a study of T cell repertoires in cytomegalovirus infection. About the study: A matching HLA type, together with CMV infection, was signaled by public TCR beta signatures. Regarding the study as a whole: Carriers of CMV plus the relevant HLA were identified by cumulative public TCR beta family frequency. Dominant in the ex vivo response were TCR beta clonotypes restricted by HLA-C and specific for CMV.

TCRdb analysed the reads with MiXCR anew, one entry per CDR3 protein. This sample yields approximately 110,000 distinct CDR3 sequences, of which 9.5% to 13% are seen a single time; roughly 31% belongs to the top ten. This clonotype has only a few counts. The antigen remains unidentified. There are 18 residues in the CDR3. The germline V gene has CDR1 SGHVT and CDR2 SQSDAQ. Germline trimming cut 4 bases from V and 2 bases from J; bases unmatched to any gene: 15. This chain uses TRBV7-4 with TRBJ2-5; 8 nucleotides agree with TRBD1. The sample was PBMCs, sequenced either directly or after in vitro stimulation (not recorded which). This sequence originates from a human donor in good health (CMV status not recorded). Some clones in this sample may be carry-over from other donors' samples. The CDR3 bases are TGTGCCAGCAGCTCCCAGGGGGCAGAAAGAGCATATCAAGAGACCCAGTACTTC. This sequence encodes CASSSQGAERAYQETQYF. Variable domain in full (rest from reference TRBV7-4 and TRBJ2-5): GAGVSQSPRYKVAKRGRDVALRCDSISGHVTLYWYRQTLGQGSEVLTYSQSDAQRDKSGRPSGRFSAERPERSVSTLKIQRTEQGDSAVYLCASSSQGAERAYQETQYFGPGTRLLVL.